This T cell receptor (beta chain) was captured by sequencing in a study of cytomegalovirus exposure and HLA in healthy donors. PCR was performed using 60 Vbeta and 13 Jbeta primers. Sequencing was performed with immunoSEQ multiplex PCR; in TCRdb, only in-frame clones are kept and a portion is missing. The sample lists around 110,000 clones; roughly 82% were seen once. Germline V gene sequence: CDR1 SGHRS, CDR2 YFSETQ. V lost 2 bases to trimming and J lost 1 base, with 18 bases between them. The CDR3 is 17 residues long. Study observations and caveats: Of the V segments, some could not be distinguished, including TRBV6-2 and TRBV6-3, and were excluded.

This clone was seen a single time. The antigen is undetermined. The chain joins TRBV5-1 to TRBJ1-2, with D possibly matching TRBD1 (5 bases). This clonotype originated in a woman between 45 and 65 years old in good health and CMV-seropositive. Sequenced: PBMCs. In DNA form, the CDR3 reads TGCGCCAGCAGCTTACCCCCGGGGACGGACTATAACTATGGCTACACCTTC. It encodes CASSLPPGTDYNYGYTF.